The 13 T cell receptor beta chains in this list originate from one sample, sequenced in a study of early T cells in non-severe SARS-CoV-2 infection. One entry per CDR3 protein results from TCRdb running MiXCR on the 5' RACE reads. Altogether approximately 69,000 distinct CDR3 sequences are present, approximately 12% being singletons, with the ten largest covering roughly 7%. Sequencing used whole blood. The receptors shown here come from an adult who was a healthcare worker with PCR-confirmed SARS-CoV-2 infection or an uninfected control (not recorded which).

This clonotype has ten or more counts. The CDR3 loop reads CASRPDRDATNEKLFF. The DNA for the CDR3 is TGCGCCAGCCGACCGGACAGAGATGCAACTAATGAAAAACTGTTTTTT. The chain couples TRBV10-1 to TRBJ1-4; D is perhaps TRBD1 (6 bases). The CDR3 runs to 16 residues. V was pared by 8 bases and J by 0 bases, with 16 bases between. CDR1 and CDR2 (germline): WNHNN, SYGVQD (reference sequence).

CDR3 DNA: TGCAGCGTTGAAGCTCGGATAGGGGGCGAGCAGTACTTC. It translates to CSVEARIGGEQYF. The chain has TRBV29-1 and TRBJ2-7, with a possible D match to TRBD1 (6 bases). Trimming stripped 1 base from V and 6 bases from J, with 13 bases between. Germline values: CDR1 SQVTM, CDR2 ANQGSEA. This CDR3 is built from 13 residues.

V gene TRBV7-9 combines with J gene TRBJ2-3, with D perhaps TRBD2 (6 bases). Germline V gene lookup returns CDR1 SEHNR and CDR2 FQNEAQ (reference sequence). The CDR3 length is 16 residues. The V and J ends lost 5 bases and 1 base respectively, with 16 bases between them. The DNA of the CDR3 is TGTGCCAGCAGCCCTCCCGGGGACTTCCGCACAGATACGCAGTATTTT. Translation gives CASSPPGDFRTDTQYF.

The CDR3 DNA follows: TGTGCCAGCACGCAGTACAGGGGCTACGAGCAGTACTTC. It specifies CASTQYRGYEQYF. This chain uses TRBV6-1 with TRBJ2-7, with 7 bases that match TRBD1. CDR1 MNHNS and CDR2 SASEGT come from the germline V gene. The CDR3 has 13 residues. Trimming removed 7 bases from V and 3 bases from J; junction bases left unmatched: 6.

The rearrangement joins TRBV5-5 to TRBJ1-4; D remains unclear. This CDR3 region has 17 residues. V was shortened by 4 bases and J by 0 bases, with 16 bases between the two germline ends. Germline CDR1 reads SGHKS; CDR2 reads YYEKEE (reference sequence). The CDR3 spells CASSAYYTPATNEKLFF. The CDR3 DNA sequence: TGTGCCAGCAGCGCCTACTACACGCCGGCAACTAATGAAAAACTGTTTTTT. The entire variable domain, with the rest obtained from reference TRBV5-5 and TRBJ1-4, is as follows: DAGVTQSPTHLIKTRGQQVTLRCSPISGHKSVSWYQQVLGQGPQFIFQYYEKEERGRGNFPDRFSARQFPNYSSELNVNALLLGDSALYLCASSAYYTPATNEKLFFGSGTQLSVL.

This clonotype was recorded at least ten times. V usage is TRBV2 and J usage is TRBJ2-7; no clear D gene. This CDR3 has 14 amino acids. Between the trimmed V and J ends, which lost 7 bases and 0 bases, there was a span of 13 bases. Germline V gene data show CDR1 as SNHLY and CDR2 as FYNNEI. CDR3 in DNA: TGTGCCAGCAATATCAGCCCGGGCTCCTACGAGCAGTACTTC. Translation: CASNISPGSYEQYF.

There are many counts of this clonotype. The V call is TRBV6-4, the J call TRBJ2-3; possibly TRBD2 for D (6 bases). The CDR3 length is 14 residues. Trimming removed 3 bases at V and 1 base at J, with 8 bases between. CDR1 is MRHNA and CDR2 is SNTAGT in the germline V gene. CDR3 in DNA: TGTGCCAGCAGTGAAACGGGGGGCACAGATACGCAGTATTTT. Protein: CASSETGGTDTQYF.

The chain combines TRBV20-1 with TRBJ1-1, with D hard to call. Germline V lookup: CDR1 DFQATT, CDR2 SNEGSKA (reference sequence). The length of the CDR3 is 13 residues. V lost 0 bases and J lost 0, with 5 bases in between. This CDR3 reads CSARDRLNTEAFF. For the CDR3, the DNA is TGCAGTGCTAGAGACAGGTTGAACACTGAAGCTTTCTTT.

The V and J genes are TRBV29-1 and TRBJ1-5; 8 positions agree with TRBD1. There are 16 residues in the CDR3. Germline assignment: CDR1 SQVTM and CDR2 ANQGSEA. J gave up 2 bases and V 5 bases, and 11 bases lay outside the gene matches. CDR3 residues: CSVPPKDREGNQPQHF. The CDR3 region has the DNA TGCAGCGTTCCACCCAAGGACAGGGAGGGCAATCAGCCCCAGCATTTT.

This clonotype was observed at least ten times. The chain is built from TRBV5-1 and TRBJ2-3; 10 bases map to TRBD2. The germline V gene has CDR1 SGHRS and CDR2 YFSETQ. V lost 4 bases to trimming and J lost 3 bases; unmatched junction nucleotides: 8. The CDR3 has 16 amino acids. The CDR3 sequence: CASSGITSGVTDTQYF. CDR3 bases: TGCGCCAGCAGCGGGATCACTAGCGGGGTTACAGATACGCAGTATTTT.

The chain has TRBV24-1 and TRBJ2-2; 9 bases align to TRBD1. CDR3 length: 14 residues. Germline CDR1 reads KGHDR; CDR2 reads SFDVKD. V shed 7 bases, J shed 7 bases, and the junction held 6 bases outside the gene matches. The CDR3 region has the DNA TGTGCCACCAGAGGACAGGGGAAAGGCGGGGAGCTGTTTTTT. Its translation: CATRGQGKGGELFF.

This sequence joins TRBV20-1 and TRBJ2-3, with 10 positions matching TRBD2. Germline values: CDR1 DFQATT, CDR2 SNEGSKA (reference sequence). The CDR3 contains 12 residues. The J segment lost 4 bases and the V segment lost 7 bases, leaving 2 bases of the junction unmatched. In DNA form, the CDR3 reads TGCAGTGAAAGCGGGGGGGCAGATACGCAGTATTTT. This sequence encodes CSESGGADTQYF.

This clonotype came up many times. This rearrangement joins TRBV6-6 to TRBJ1-3; 9 nucleotides align to TRBD1. Germline V gives CDR1 MNHNY, CDR2 SVGAGI (reference sequence). Losses at the gene ends were 5 bases for V and 0 bases for J; bases not matched to a gene: 5. CDR3 length equals 16 residues. CDR3 sequence reads: CASSTGTGPSGNTIYF. CDR3 DNA: TGTGCCAGCAGTACCGGGACAGGGCCCTCTGGAAACACCATATATTTT.